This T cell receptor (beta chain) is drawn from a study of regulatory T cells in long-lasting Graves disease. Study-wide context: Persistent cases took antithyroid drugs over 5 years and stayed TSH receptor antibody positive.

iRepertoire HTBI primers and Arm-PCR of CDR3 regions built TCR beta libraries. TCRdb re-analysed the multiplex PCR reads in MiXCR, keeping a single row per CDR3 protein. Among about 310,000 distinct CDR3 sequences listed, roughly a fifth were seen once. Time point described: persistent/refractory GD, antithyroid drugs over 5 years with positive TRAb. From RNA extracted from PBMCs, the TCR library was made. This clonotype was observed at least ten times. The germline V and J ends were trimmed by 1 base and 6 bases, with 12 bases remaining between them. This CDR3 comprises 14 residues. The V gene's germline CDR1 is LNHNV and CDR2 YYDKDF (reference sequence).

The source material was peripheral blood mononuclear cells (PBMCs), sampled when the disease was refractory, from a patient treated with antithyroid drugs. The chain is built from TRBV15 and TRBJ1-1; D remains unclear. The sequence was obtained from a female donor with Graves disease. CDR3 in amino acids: CATSRVKESAEAFF. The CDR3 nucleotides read TGTGCCACCAGCAGAGTAAAGGAGTCGGCTGAAGCTTTCTTT.